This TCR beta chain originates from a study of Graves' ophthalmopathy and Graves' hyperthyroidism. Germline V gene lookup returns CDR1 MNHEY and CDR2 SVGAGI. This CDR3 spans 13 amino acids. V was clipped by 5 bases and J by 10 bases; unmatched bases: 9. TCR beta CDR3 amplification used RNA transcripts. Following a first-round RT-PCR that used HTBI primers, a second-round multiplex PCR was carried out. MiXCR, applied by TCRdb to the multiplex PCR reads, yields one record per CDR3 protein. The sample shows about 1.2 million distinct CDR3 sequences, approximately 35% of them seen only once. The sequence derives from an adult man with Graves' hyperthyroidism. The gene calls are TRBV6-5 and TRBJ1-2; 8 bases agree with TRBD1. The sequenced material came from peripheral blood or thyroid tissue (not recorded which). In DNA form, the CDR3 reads TGTGCCAGCAGTCCCCTAGACAGGGGAGTCTACACCTTC. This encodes CASSPLDRGVYTF.